This TCR beta chain was captured by sequencing in a study of cytomegalovirus exposure and HLA in healthy donors. Overall study results and limits: Later, an analysis showed that TCR beta chains associated with HLA were more clonally expanded than others that were equally common. There were reportedly fewer N-insertions in an Asian-associated ancestry cluster than the roughly 670-donor mean, in a later analysis. Within the data, a cluster of highly shared sequence variants was likely a sequencing artifact. Most of the TCR beta V segments (in an earlier analysis) were productive either about 87% or about 30% of the time.

Of note for this clone: Its specificity is not known.

V lost 3 bases and J lost 6, with 14 bases in between. Germline CDR1 is MDHEN and CDR2 is SYDVKM. There are 14 residues in the CDR3. It was with 60 Vbeta and 13 Jbeta primers that the PCR ran. TCRdb's copy holds only in-frame clones and misses some; the assay was immunoSEQ multiplex PCR. The sample consists of over 150,000 clones, around four fifths of them appearing once. The sequence derives from a woman aged 50 to 60 in good health and CMV-seronegative. This chain links TRBV28 with TRBJ1-2; no reliable D call. Sequenced sample: PBMCs. CDR3 nucleotide sequence: TGTGCCAGCAGTTTTTCCCTTACGCGGGATGGCTACACCTTC. Translated: CASSFSLTRDGYTF.